This T cell receptor (beta chain) was recovered during a study of OX40 agonist ivuxolimab in advanced cancers. Study-level background: Ivuxolimab was a fully human IgG2 agonistic monoclonal antibody targeting the costimulatory receptor OX40 (CD134). Intravenous ivuxolimab was administered to patients every 2 weeks at six dose levels: 0.01, 0.1, 0.3, 1.5, 3 and 10 mg/kg. Among the approximately 50 dose-escalation patients, roughly 20 had hepatocellular carcinoma, around 15 melanoma, 9 renal cell carcinoma and 9 head and neck cancer. In the dose-escalation cohort, over 65% of patients were male, and the mean age was around 60 years, with a range of about 23 to 85. Prior anti-PD-1, anti-PD-L1 or anti-CTLA-4 therapy was permitted, and about 40% of dose-escalation patients had received checkpoint inhibitors. Partial responses occurred in three dose-escalation patients: two with cutaneous melanoma and one with hepatocellular carcinoma. The purpose of peripheral TCRbeta sequencing was to test whether ivuxolimab changed TCR sequence diversity and led to clonal T-cell expansion. The paper covers the monotherapy dose-escalation part of the phase I ivuxolimab trial, which included N ≈ 50 patients.

The cysteine opens and the phenylalanine closes a CDR3 of 14 amino acids. Here the CDR3 DNA is all that survives: 42 bases in frame from base 1. The junction shows trimming of 5 bases on V and 5 bases on J, and the gene matches do not reach 7 bases of it. Via the germline V gene, CDR1 is MNHNS and CDR2 SASEGT. Overall study outcomes, separate from this receptor: On average, CD8+ T cells showed more expanded clones than CD4+ T cells after ivuxolimab. Low levels of normalized T-cell clonal expansion were also shown by some nonresponding patients. Antigen specificity was not determined for the clonally expanded peripheral T cells. Clonal expansion of both CD4+ and CD8+ blood T cells was observed from baseline to week 6 at doses 0.1 to 3.0 mg/kg. In the 0.1-3.0 mg/kg groups, partial responders had among the lowest normalized peripheral clonal expansion, particularly in CD8+ T cells.

Concerning this clone: No cognate antigen has been identified for it. Base qualities were left out, and no much larger clone turns up one base away.

Genomic DNA was extracted from sorted cells for sequencing of the TCRbeta CDR3 region. TCRbeta CDR3 regions were sequenced using the immunoSEQ Assay. The clones in this table, taken by TCRdb from immuneACCESS, are in-frame only. Not every clone is retained; where verified, under half of the shortfall comes from an unresolved V gene, and the cause of the rest is unknown. Recorded for this sample are roughly 81,000 clones; 88% of them occurred a single time. The leading ten clones occupy 0.45% to 0.55% of the sample. Patients with autoimmune disease history or receiving systemic immunosuppression were excluded from the trial. In every dose cohort, peripheral blood was drawn for TCR sequencing at baseline, cycle 4 day 1, and cycle 7 day 1. Samples came from an open-label, multicenter, first-in-human phase I dose-escalation trial of ivuxolimab. Adults with locally advanced or metastatic melanoma, renal cell carcinoma, hepatocellular carcinoma or head and neck squamous cell carcinoma were enrolled in the trial. Before TCR sequencing, CD4+ T cells and CD8+ T cells were sorted from peripheral blood as separate populations.

The source material was CD4+ or CD8+ T cells sorted from blood, sampled in a trial of the OX40 agonist ivuxolimab. This TCR was sampled from an adult with an advanced solid tumor such as melanoma, head and neck, liver or kidney cancer. The V gene is TRBV6-1 and the J gene is TRBJ2-3; 7 bases in the junction line up with TRBD1. The nucleotide sequence is given as TGTGCCAGCAGTCCCTCGACAGGGCGAGATACGCAGTATTTT. Its amino acids are CASSPSTGRDTQYF.